This passage covers 6 T cell receptor beta chains from one sample sequenced in a study of identical twins (dated by TCRdb to about 2016). Receptors were amplified or captured by 5' RACE. The instrument was an Illumina HiSeq 2000. TCRdb ran its own pipeline on the public reads, namely fastp trimming at Q25 and MiXCR clone calling, and kept in-frame beta chains. When rows share a CDR3 protein, they turn into one entry using the most common DNA and genes. Recorded for this sample are hundreds of thousands of distinct CDR3 sequences; 8.5% to 9% of them occurred a single time. 0.85% to 1% of the sample rests with the top ten. These same records also appear under a second study, on yellow fever vaccine responses in identical twins.

What was sequenced was PBMCs. The receptors stem from a woman younger than 35 in good health.

This clonotype was seen more than once but under ten times. The chain carries TRBV4-1 and TRBJ2-3; TRBD2 aligns across 11 bases. CDR3 size: 15 residues. Per the germline V gene, CDR1 is MGHRA and CDR2 is YSYEKL. V lost 1 base to trimming and J lost 4 bases; unmatched junction nucleotides: 1. CDR3: CASSQVLAGADTQYF. As DNA, the CDR3 is TGCGCCAGCAGCCAAGTACTAGCGGGAGCAGATACGCAGTATTTT.

The chain recombines TRBV3-1 with TRBJ2-3; no clear D. CDR1 LGHDT and CDR2 YNNKEL come from the germline V gene (reference sequence). This CDR3 has 14 residues. The V end was cut by 4 bases, the J end by 6 bases, with 14 bases between. As DNA, the CDR3 is TGTGCCAGCAGCCCCACGGTGGGTGGCGATACGCAGTATTTT. Translating gives CASSPTVGGDTQYF.

This clonotype was observed a handful of times. This chain links TRBV14 with TRBJ2-5, with 10 nucleotides matching TRBD1. The germline CDR1 and CDR2 sequences are SGHDN and FVKESK. This CDR3 spans 16 amino acids. Trimming took 3 bases from V and 5 from J; bases not matched to a gene: 9. The CDR3 here is CASSHLPGQGSETQYF. The CDR3, as DNA: TGTGCCAGCAGCCATCTCCCGGGACAGGGGTCGGAGACCCAGTACTTC.

This clonotype was observed a few times. V is TRBV6-6 and J is TRBJ2-5, with D tentatively TRBD2 (6 bases). The ends were cut back, 6 bases at V and 5 bases at J, with 13 bases in the middle. The CDR3 covers 13 residues. Looked up from germline, CDR1 is MNHNY and CDR2 is SVGAGI (reference sequence). The CDR3 is CASRPPGLETQYF. CDR3 coding DNA: TGTGCCAGCAGGCCTCCGGGACTTGAGACCCAGTACTTC.

A few counts support this clonotype. The chain employs TRBV9 and TRBJ2-2; D is tentatively TRBD1 or TRBD2 (5 bases each). Trimming left V 5 bases short and J 5 bases short, with 19 bases between. CDR1 and CDR2 from the germline V gene are SGDLS and YYNGEE. The CDR3 length is 16 residues. In nucleotides, the CDR3 is TGTGCCAGCAGGGGACCCTCGTCCAGGGATACCGGGGAGCTGTTTTTT. Residues: CASRGPSSRDTGELFF.

The chain combines TRBV29-1 with TRBJ2-3; D possibly matches TRBD1 or TRBD2 (7 bases each). The V gene lost 8 bases and the J gene lost 3 bases, with 21 bases spanning the gap. The CDR3 totals 15 residues. Germline CDR1 reads SQVTM; CDR2 reads ANQGSEA. The CDR3 loop reads CSRRGGSDGTDTQYF. CDR3 coding DNA: TGCAGCCGCAGGGGGGGATCGGACGGGACAGATACGCAGTATTTT.